The rows below give T cell receptor beta chains drawn from one sample of a study of persistence of HIV-infected CD4 T cells. Clones were read by immunoSEQ multiplex PCR, and TCRdb kept only the in-frame ones, dropping some. The sample lists 37,000 or so clones, 75% to 90% occurring once. These receptors have no known antigen. The material sequenced was CD4+ T cells sorted from PBMCs after roughly 18-hour stimulation, taken from a patient who received antiretroviral therapy. These receptors were taken from an adult man with HIV who was CMV-seropositive. The CDR3 runs from the conserved cysteine through the conserved F or W. D genes are given only for firm matches. Clone size is given for some rows only: seen once, a few or many times, or a class if the clone is expanded.

CATSPRGLNTGELFF | TGTGCCACCAGCCCGCGGGGGCTGAACACCGGGGAGCTGTTTTTT | - | - | 15 | TRBJ2-2 | TRBV15
CASSTNYGYTF | TGTGCCAGCAGCACTAACTATGGCTACACCTTC | - | - | 11 | TRBJ1-2 | TRBV6-5
CASSLASGSDTEAFF | TGTGCCAGCAGCTTGGCGTCAGGGTCGGACACTGAAGCTTTCTTT | - | - | 15 | TRBJ1-1 | TRBV5-4
CASSYGRSSSGYTF | TGTGCCAGCAGTTACGGCAGGTCCTCCTCTGGCTACACCTTC | - | - | 14 | TRBJ1-2 | TRBV6-5
CASSLRQGTGELFF | TGCGCCAGCAGCTTAAGACAGGGCACCGGGGAGCTGTTTTTT | TRBD1 | - | 14 | TRBJ2-2 | TRBV5-1
CSVRGTGGTGELFF | TGCAGCGTGAGAGGGACAGGGGGCACCGGGGAGCTGTTTTTT | TRBD1 | - | 14 | TRBJ2-2 | TRBV29-1
CATSAGKVNQPQHF | TGTGCCACCAGTGCCGGGAAGGTCAATCAGCCCCAGCATTTT | - | - | 14 | TRBJ1-5 | TRBV24-1
CASSPRVSSGANVLTF | TGTGCCAGCAGCCCTCGGGTGAGCTCTGGGGCCAACGTCCTGACTTTC | - | - | 16 | TRBJ2-6 | TRBV9
CASSFEGQGASDTQYF | TGTGCCAGCTCATTTGAAGGACAGGGGGCGTCCGATACGCAGTATTTT | TRBD1 | - | 16 | TRBJ2-3 | TRBV18
CASSPSPGGTDTQYF | TGTGCCAGCAGCCCCTCCCCGGGAGGCACAGATACGCAGTATTTT | - | few | 15 | TRBJ2-3 | TRBV5-5
CASSVTGELFF | TGTGCCAGCAGCGTCACCGGGGAGCTGTTTTTT | - | - | 11 | TRBJ2-2 | TRBV9
CASSPPPGGVKTQYF | TGTGCCAGCTCACCACCTCCAGGGGGCGTCAAGACCCAGTACTTC | TRBD1 | - | 15 | TRBJ2-5 | TRBV18
CASRTDGYTGELFF | TGTGCCAGCAGGACGGACGGATACACCGGGGAGCTGTTTTTT | - | - | 14 | TRBJ2-2 | TRBV25-1
CAWSPMRRTGELFF | TGTGCCTGGAGCCCTATGAGACGAACCGGGGAGCTGTTTTTT | - | - | 14 | TRBJ2-2 | TRBV30
CASSLSYRGGLNEQFF | TGTGCCAGCAGCTTATCCTACAGGGGGGGCCTCAATGAGCAGTTCTTC | - | few | 16 | TRBJ2-1 | TRBV7-9
CASSPDGNISEQYF | TGTGCCAGCTCACCCGACGGGAATATAAGCGAGCAGTACTTC | - | few | 14 | TRBJ2-7 | TRBV18
CASSPSTGGSNQPQHF | TGTGCCAGCAGTCCCTCGACAGGGGGAAGCAATCAGCCCCAGCATTTT | TRBD1 | - | 16 | TRBJ1-5 | TRBV28
CASSFPPGADTQYF | TGTGCCAGCAGCTTTCCGCCGGGGGCAGATACGCAGTATTTT | - | - | 14 | TRBJ2-3 | TRBV7-9
CATTYDRGNQPQHF | TGTGCCACCACCTACGACAGGGGCAATCAGCCCCAGCATTTT | TRBD1 | - | 14 | TRBJ1-5 | TRBV15
CASSQGGKLFF | TGTGCCAGCAGCCAGGGCGGAAAACTGTTTTTT | - | few | 11 | TRBJ1-4 | TRBV3-1/TRBV3-2
CASARDTSYNSPLHF | TGTGCCAGCGCCCGGGACACATCCTATAATTCACCCCTCCACTTT | - | - | 15 | TRBJ1-6 | TRBV2
CASSQRTGLYGYTF | TGTGCCAGCAGCCAAAGGACAGGGCTCTATGGCTACACCTTC | TRBD1 | few | 14 | TRBJ1-2 | TRBV3-1/TRBV3-2
CASSLGRDYGYTF | TGTGCCAGCAGCTTGGGAAGGGATTATGGCTACACCTTC | - | - | 13 | TRBJ1-2 | TRBV5-6
CAGVIAGGPSYEQYF | TGTGCCGGAGTAATAGCGGGGGGACCTTCCTACGAGCAGTACTTC | TRBD2 | - | 15 | TRBJ2-7 | TRBV30
CASREVDTQYF | TGTGCCAGCAGGGAGGTGGATACGCAGTATTTT | - | - | 11 | TRBJ2-3 | TRBV2
CASSGQAYQPQHF | TGCGCCAGCAGTGGACAGGCTTATCAGCCCCAGCATTTT | - | once | 13 | TRBJ1-5 | TRBV10-2
CATSARQGSYGYTF | TGTGCCACCAGTGCCCGACAGGGGTCCTATGGCTACACCTTC | TRBD1 | - | 14 | TRBJ1-2 | TRBV24-1
CASSELAGSGNEQFF | TGTGCCAGCAGTGAACTAGCGGGGTCTGGGAATGAGCAGTTCTTC | TRBD2 | - | 15 | TRBJ2-1 | TRBV2
CASIEQTGTGVGAFF | TGTGCCAGTATCGAACAAACCGGGACAGGGGTAGGAGCTTTCTTT | TRBD1 | - | 15 | TRBJ1-1 | TRBV19
CASKRHLYEQYF | TGTGCCAGCAAGAGACACCTCTACGAGCAGTACTTC | - | - | 12 | TRBJ2-7 | TRBV2
CASSSNRQGRPFF | TGTGCCAGCAGTTCAAACCGACAGGGTCGTCCGTTCTTC | TRBD1 | - | 13 | TRBJ2-1 | TRBV12-3/TRBV12-4
CASSLRGNTIYF | TGTGCCAGCAGTTTACGGGGAAACACCATATATTTT | - | - | 12 | TRBJ1-3 | TRBV12-3/TRBV12-4
CASSFSGTGRGEAFF | TGTGCCAGCAGTTTTTCCGGGACAGGGCGAGGTGAAGCTTTCTTT | TRBD1 | - | 15 | TRBJ1-1 | TRBV6-5
CASSDGILTEAFF | TGTGCCAGCAGTGACGGTATCCTCACTGAGGCTTTCTTT | - | - | 13 | TRBJ1-1 | TRBV6-2/TRBV6-3